This entry describes one TCR beta chain. Its specificity is unknown. Repertoires were generated with immunoSEQ multiplex PCR, while TCRdb's copy carries only in-frame clones and drops some. Among around 99,000 clones, roughly 87% were seen once, and the ten largest hold around 0.73%. The CDR3 contains 15 residues. Germline CDR1 and CDR2: GTSNPN and SVGIG (reference sequence). The trim removed 0 bases at V and 5 bases at J, leaving 6 bases unmatched. The sample comes from a study of graft-versus-host responses after intestinal transplantation. Study information: The transplants performed in recipients were multivisceral, liver-intestinal, or isolated intestinal. Study findings and constraints: GvH clones were identified in recipient marrow, with some first appearing in ileum or blood. Association was observed between peak circulating GvH clone levels and early post-transplant HvG declines.

The TCR originated in a human donor who was the organ donor for an intestinal transplant. The chain has TRBV30 and TRBJ2-5; 10 nucleotides line up with TRBD2. Sequenced material: unstimulated CD4+ T cells sorted from spleen or lymph node cells, taken before transplant. DNA for the CDR3: TGTGCCTGGAGTGTAGCGGGACTAGCGAGGGAGACCCAGTACTTC. Its translation is CAWSVAGLARETQYF. Combining the CDR3 with reference TRBV30 and TRBJ2-5 gives the whole variable domain SQTIHQWPATLVQPVGSPLSLECTVEGTSNPNLYWYRQAAGRGLQLLFYSVGIGQISSEVPQNLSASRPQDRQFILSSKKLLLSDSGFYLCAWSVAGLARETQYFGPGTRLLVL.